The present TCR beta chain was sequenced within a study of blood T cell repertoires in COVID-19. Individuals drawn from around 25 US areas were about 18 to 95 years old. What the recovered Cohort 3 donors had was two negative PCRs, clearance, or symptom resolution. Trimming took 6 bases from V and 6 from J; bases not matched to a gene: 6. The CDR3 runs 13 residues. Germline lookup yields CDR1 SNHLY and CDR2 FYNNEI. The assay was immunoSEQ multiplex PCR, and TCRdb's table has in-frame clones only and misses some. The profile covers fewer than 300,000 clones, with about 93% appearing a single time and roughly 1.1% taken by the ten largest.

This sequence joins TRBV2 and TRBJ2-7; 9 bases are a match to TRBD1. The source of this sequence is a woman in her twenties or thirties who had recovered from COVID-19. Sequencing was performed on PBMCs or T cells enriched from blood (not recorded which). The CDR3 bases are TGTGCCAGCAGCGGGACAGGGTTATCCGAGCAGTACTTC. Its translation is CASSGTGLSEQYF. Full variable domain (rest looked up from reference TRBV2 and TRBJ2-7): EPEVTQTPSHQVTQMGQEVILRCVPISNHLYFYWYRQILGQKVEFLVSFYNNEISEKSEIFDDQFSVERPDGSNFTLKIRSTKLEDSAMYFCASSGTGLSEQYFGPGTRLTVT.